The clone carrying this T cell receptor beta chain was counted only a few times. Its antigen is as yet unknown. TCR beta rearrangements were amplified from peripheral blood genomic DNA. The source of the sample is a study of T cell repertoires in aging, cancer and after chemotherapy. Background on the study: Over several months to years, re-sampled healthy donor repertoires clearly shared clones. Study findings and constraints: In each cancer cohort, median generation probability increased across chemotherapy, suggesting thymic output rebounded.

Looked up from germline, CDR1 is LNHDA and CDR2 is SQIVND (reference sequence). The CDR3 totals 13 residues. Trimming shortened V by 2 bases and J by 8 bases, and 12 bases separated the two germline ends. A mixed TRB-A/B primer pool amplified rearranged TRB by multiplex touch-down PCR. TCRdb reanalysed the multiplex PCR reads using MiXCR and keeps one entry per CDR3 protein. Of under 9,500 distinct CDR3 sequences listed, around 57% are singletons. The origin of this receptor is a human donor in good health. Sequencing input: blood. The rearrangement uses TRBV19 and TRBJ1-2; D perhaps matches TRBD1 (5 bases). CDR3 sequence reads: CASSISAGHGYTF. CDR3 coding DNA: TGTGCCAGTAGTATATCGGCAGGGCACGGCTACACCTTC.